Below are 23 T cell receptor beta chains sequenced from a single sample in a study of cytotoxic CD8 clonotypes in ibrutinib-treated CLL. TCRdb's table, derived via immunoSEQ multiplex PCR, lists solely in-frame clones and lacks some. The profile covers 250,000 to 350,000 clones, with about 72% appearing a single time and about 5.3% taken by the ten largest. Sequences were derived from PBMCs, sampled at disease progression, from a patient treated with ibrutinib. The receptors stem from a human donor with chronic lymphocytic leukemia.

This clone was seen once. This sequence joins TRBV19 and TRBJ2-1; maybe TRBD2 (5 bases). The CDR3 length is 13 residues. Per germline, CDR1 LNHDA and CDR2 SQIVND (reference sequence). Trimming shortened V by 6 bases and J by 9 bases, and 15 bases separated the two germline ends. Written as DNA, the CDR3 is TGTGCCAGTAGGCTAGCCGACACACGTGAGCAGTTCTTC. This gives the protein CASRLADTREQFF. The variable domain in full, with the rest retrieved from reference TRBV19 and TRBJ2-1, is DGGITQSPKYLFRKEGQNVTLSCEQNLNHDAMYWYRQDPGQGLRLIYYSQIVNDFQKGDIAEGYSVSREKKESFPLTVTSAQKNPTAFYLCASRLADTREQFFGPGTRLTVL.

The rearrangement links TRBV28 to TRBJ2-2; D is uncertain. The germline V gene has CDR1 MDHEN and CDR2 SYDVKM. V was pared by 6 bases and J by 0 bases, with 5 bases between. This CDR3 has 13 residues. This CDR3 reads CASRTPNTGELFF. CDR3 in DNA: TGTGCCAGCAGGACACCGAACACCGGGGAGCTGTTTTTT.

This clone was seen more than once but under ten times. The genes are TRBV21-1 and TRBJ2-7; the table's D gene call, TRBD2, was not cross checked with the DNA. TRBV21-1 is described as a pseudogene. The CDR3 is made up of 14 amino acids. CDR3 sequence reads: CASRRSGSSYEQYF. The CDR3 nucleotides are TGTGCCAGCAGAAGAAGCGGTAGCTCCTACGAGCAGTACTTC.

The rearrangement uses TRBV28 and TRBJ2-5; possibly TRBD2 for D (6 bases). The germline V and J ends were trimmed by 3 bases and 0 bases, with 8 bases remaining between them. Germline V gene sequence: CDR1 MDHEN, CDR2 SYDVKM. The CDR3 length is 14 residues. The CDR3 spells CASSLGGYQETQYF. The CDR3 bases are TGTGCCAGCAGTTTGGGAGGTTACCAAGAGACCCAGTACTTC.

The rearrangement joins TRBV9 to TRBJ2-2; D is unresolved. Germline V gene sequence: CDR1 SGDLS, CDR2 YYNGEE. CDR3 size: 15 residues. Trimming removed 3 bases at V and 6 bases at J, with 15 bases between. This chain's CDR3 is CASSAYSGSAGELFF. The CDR3 DNA follows: TGTGCCAGCAGCGCTTATAGTGGAAGCGCCGGGGAGCTGTTTTTT.

The CDR3 DNA sequence: TGTGCCAGCAGCTTAGGCACACCGGGACAGGGTATCCACGAGCAGTACTTC. Its translation is CASSLGTPGQGIHEQYF. The rearrangement joins TRBV7-9 to TRBJ2-7, with 9 bases lining up with TRBD1. This CDR3 region has 17 residues. CDR1 is SEHNR, CDR2 FQNEAQ, per germline (reference sequence). The trim removed 1 base at V and 5 bases at J, leaving 12 bases unmatched.

The rearrangement uses TRBV5-1 and TRBJ2-5; tentatively, D is TRBD2 (5 bases). The better agreement between TRBJ2-7 and the DNA end casts doubt on the J call. There are 14 residues in the CDR3. Germline V gene sequence: CDR1 SGHRS, CDR2 YFSETQ. The CDR3 loop is CASSLAGSLYEQYF. CDR3 DNA: TGCGCCAGCAGCTTGGCGGGGTCCCTTTACGAGCAGTACTTC.

In its sample, this clone was seen a few times. Other DNA sequences in the sample encode the same CDR3. The rearrangement links TRBV6-5 to TRBJ2-7; D gene ambiguous. The CDR3 loop spans 11 amino acids. V was shortened by 5 bases and J by 3 bases, with 5 bases between the two germline ends. Germline lookup yields CDR1 MNHEY and CDR2 SVGAGI. The CDR3 spells CASSHNYEQYF. CDR3 sequence (DNA): TGTGCCAGCAGTCATAACTACGAGCAGTACTTC.

This clone appeared once. The genes are TRBV7-9 and TRBJ2-7; TRBD1 matches at 8 bases. The CDR3 runs to 14 residues. Germline values: CDR1 SEHNR, CDR2 FQNEAQ (reference sequence). J was trimmed by 6 bases and V by 2 bases; bases with no gene match: 6. The CDR3: CASSLSQGAAEQYF. The DNA for the CDR3 is TGTGCCAGCAGCTTATCTCAGGGGGCAGCCGAGCAGTACTTC.

V is TRBV6-6 and J is TRBJ2-5; D may be TRBD1 (6 bases). This CDR3 contains 13 residues. Germline V gene data show CDR1 as MNHNY and CDR2 as SVGAGI (reference sequence). V was trimmed by 2 bases and J by 4 bases, leaving 8 bases between them. The CDR3 bases are TGTGCCAGCAGTTACATCAGGGGAGAGACCCAGTACTTC. Protein sequence: CASSYIRGETQYF.

V and J are TRBV5-6 and TRBJ2-7; D remains unclear. Germline loops: CDR1 SGHDT, CDR2 YYEEEE. CDR3 size: 14 residues. Trimming shortened V by 2 bases and J by 3 bases, and 12 bases separated the two germline ends. The CDR3 DNA sequence: TGTGCCAGCAGCTTCGGTAGGTCCAGCTACGAGCAGTACTTC. It is translated as CASSFGRSSYEQYF.

The J gene is TRBJ1-2, the V gene TRBV11-3; TRBD1 is a possible D gene (5 bases). Trimming left V 5 bases short and J 4 bases short, with 11 bases between. Per the germline V gene, CDR1 is SGHNT and CDR2 is YENEEA. The CDR3 contains 13 residues. The CDR3 loop reads CASSTGQGYGYTF. CDR3 nucleotides: TGTGCCAGCAGCACCGGACAAGGCTATGGCTACACCTTC.

This chain's CDR3 is CASSPPFAYEQYF. Written as DNA, the CDR3 is TGTGCCAGCTCACCCCCTTTCGCCTACGAGCAGTACTTC. This sequence joins TRBV18 and TRBJ2-7; D not resolved. Germline V lookup: CDR1 KGHSH, CDR2 LQKENI. The CDR3 extends over 13 amino acids. With 3 bases removed from V and 2 bases from J, the gap between germline ends came to 8 bases.

V usage is TRBV28 and J usage is TRBJ1-5; weak D call: TRBD1 (6 bases). This CDR3 is built from 16 residues. Between the trimmed V and J ends, which lost 3 bases and 0 bases, there was a span of 12 bases. The germline gives CDR1 MDHEN, CDR2 SYDVKM. The CDR3 is CASSFGQRLSNQPQHF. As DNA, the CDR3 is TGTGCCAGCAGTTTTGGACAGAGGCTTAGCAATCAGCCCCAGCATTTT.

This clone occurred a few times. The chain employs TRBV29-1 and TRBJ1-1; D is unclear. Trimming left V 4 bases short and J 1 base short, with 7 bases between. This CDR3 spans 12 amino acids. Germline values: CDR1 SQVTM, CDR2 ANQGSEA. CDR3 bases: TGCAGCGTTGGACGTAGGAACACTGAAGCTTTCTTT. Protein product: CSVGRRNTEAFF.

The chain couples TRBV28 to TRBJ1-3, with D tentatively TRBD1 (6 bases). Per the germline V gene, CDR1 is MDHEN and CDR2 is SYDVKM. Trimming stripped 4 bases from V and 3 bases from J, with 16 bases between. The CDR3 totals 16 residues. The CDR3 is CASSSIGGIGGNTIYF. The CDR3 nucleotides read TGTGCCAGCAGTTCGATAGGGGGGATTGGTGGAAACACCATATATTTT.

The genes are TRBV4-1 and TRBJ1-6; D possibly corresponds to TRBD1 (6 bases). The CDR3 loop spans 15 amino acids. V was shortened by 1 base and J by 6 bases, with 10 bases between the two germline ends. From germline, CDR1 is MGHRA and CDR2 YSYEKL. CDR3 bases: TGCGCCAGCAGCCAAGTAGGACAGAGTAATTCACCCCTCCACTTT. Amino acid sequence: CASSQVGQSNSPLHF.

The rearrangement links TRBV7-6 to TRBJ2-2; the D gene is possibly TRBD2 (6 bases). CDR3 size: 16 residues. Trimming cost V 1 base and J 4 bases, with 13 bases left between them. Looked up from germline, CDR1 is SGHVS and CDR2 is FNYEAQ. The CDR3 region has the DNA TGTGCCAGCAGCTTAGTATCCGGGAGCCCCACCGGGGAGCTGTTTTTT. This sequence encodes CASSLVSGSPTGELFF.

This chain uses TRBV15 with TRBJ2-3, with 8 bases matching TRBD1. Trimming took 0 bases from V and 1 from J; bases not matched to a gene: 9. This CDR3 spans 18 amino acids. Per germline, CDR1 LNHNV and CDR2 YYDKDF (reference sequence). DNA of the CDR3: TGTGCCACCAGCAGAGAGCCCCGGACAGGGTTGGGCACAGATACGCAGTATTTT. Encoded protein: CATSREPRTGLGTDTQYF.

This chain joins TRBV29-1 and TRBJ2-7; possible D gene TRBD1, 6 bases. V was clipped by 6 bases and J by 5 bases, with 20 bases between them. The CDR3 length is 14 residues. From germline, CDR1 is SQVTM and CDR2 ANQGSEA. This CDR3 is CSVHNAARGHEQYF. The CDR3 bases are TGCAGCGTCCACAACGCCGCCAGGGGACACGAGCAGTACTTC.

The sample holds one count of this clone. The chain combines TRBV5-6 with TRBJ2-5; D perhaps matches TRBD2 (5 bases). V was clipped by 0 bases and J by 7 bases, with 7 bases between them. Per germline, CDR1 SGHDT and CDR2 YYEEEE. The CDR3 length is 12 residues. CDR3 in DNA: TGTGCCAGCAGCTTGGCGGGGAGGACCCAGTACTTC. It yields the protein CASSLAGRTQYF.

The chain is built from TRBV6-5 and TRBJ2-5; 7 bases are shared with TRBD2. CDR3 length: 14 residues. In germline, CDR1 is MNHEY, CDR2 SVGAGI. The trim removed 5 bases at V and 5 bases at J, leaving 8 bases unmatched. CDR3 sequence reads: CASSGSGVGETQYF. For the CDR3, the DNA is TGTGCCAGCAGTGGAAGCGGGGTAGGGGAGACCCAGTACTTC.

Only one count was recorded for this clone. This sequence joins TRBV11-2 and TRBJ2-3; 7 positions agree with TRBD1. Unmatched junction bases numbered 8, after V lost 8 bases and J lost 3 bases. This CDR3 region has 14 residues. CDR1 and CDR2 (germline): SGHAT, FQNNGV. The DNA of the CDR3 is TGTGCCAGCGGTGGGACAGACCATACAGATACGCAGTATTTT. This gives the protein CASGGTDHTDTQYF.